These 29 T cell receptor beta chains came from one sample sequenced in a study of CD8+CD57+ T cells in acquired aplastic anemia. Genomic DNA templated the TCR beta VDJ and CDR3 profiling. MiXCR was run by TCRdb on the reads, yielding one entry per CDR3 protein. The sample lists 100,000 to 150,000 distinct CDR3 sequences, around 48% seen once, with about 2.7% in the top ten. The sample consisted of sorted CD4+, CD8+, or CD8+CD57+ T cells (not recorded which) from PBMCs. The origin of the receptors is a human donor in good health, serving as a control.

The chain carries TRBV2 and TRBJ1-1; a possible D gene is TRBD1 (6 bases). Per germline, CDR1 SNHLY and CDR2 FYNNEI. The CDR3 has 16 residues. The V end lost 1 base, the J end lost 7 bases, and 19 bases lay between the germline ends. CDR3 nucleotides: TGTGCCAGCAGTGAAGTTGTGGGGGGCGGCCTACATGAAGCTTTCTTT. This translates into CASSEVVGGGLHEAFF. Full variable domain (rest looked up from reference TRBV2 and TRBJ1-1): EPEVTQTPSHQVTQMGQEVILRCVPISNHLYFYWYRQILGQKVEFLVSFYNNEISEKSEIFDDQFSVERPDGSNFTLKIRSTKLEDSAMYFCASSEVVGGGLHEAFFGQGTRLTVV.

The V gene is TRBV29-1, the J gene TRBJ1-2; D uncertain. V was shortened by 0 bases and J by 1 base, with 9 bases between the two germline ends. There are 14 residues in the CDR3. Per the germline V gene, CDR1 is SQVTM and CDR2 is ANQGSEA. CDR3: CSVEEGLNNYGYTF. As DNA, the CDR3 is TGCAGCGTTGAAGAAGGCCTCAATAACTATGGCTACACCTTC.

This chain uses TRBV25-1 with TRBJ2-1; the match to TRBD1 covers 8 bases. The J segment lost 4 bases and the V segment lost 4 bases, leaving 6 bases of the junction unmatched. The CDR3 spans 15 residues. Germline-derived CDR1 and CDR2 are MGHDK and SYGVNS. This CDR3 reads CASSAQGAGYNEQFF. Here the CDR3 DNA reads TGTGCCAGCAGTGCCCAGGGGGCTGGATACAATGAGCAGTTCTTC.

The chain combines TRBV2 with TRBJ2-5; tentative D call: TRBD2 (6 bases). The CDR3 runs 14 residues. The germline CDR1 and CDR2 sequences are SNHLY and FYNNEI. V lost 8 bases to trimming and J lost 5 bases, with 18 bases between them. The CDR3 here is CASGPGTRAETQYF. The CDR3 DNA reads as TGTGCCAGCGGACCCGGGACTCGGGCGGAGACCCAGTACTTC.

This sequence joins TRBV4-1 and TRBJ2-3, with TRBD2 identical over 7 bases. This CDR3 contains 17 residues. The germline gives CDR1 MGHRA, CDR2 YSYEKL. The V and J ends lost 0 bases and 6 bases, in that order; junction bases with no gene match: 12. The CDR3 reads CASSQDSGGTPWDTQYF. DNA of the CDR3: TGCGCCAGCAGCCAAGATTCGGGGGGTACCCCCTGGGATACGCAGTATTTT.

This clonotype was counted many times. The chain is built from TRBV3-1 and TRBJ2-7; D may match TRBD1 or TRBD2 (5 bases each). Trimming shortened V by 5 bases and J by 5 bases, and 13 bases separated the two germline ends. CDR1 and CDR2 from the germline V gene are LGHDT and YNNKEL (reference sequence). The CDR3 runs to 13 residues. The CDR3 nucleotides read TGTGCCAGCAGCAGAGGGACCTTCGACGAGCAGTACTTC. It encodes CASSRGTFDEQYF.

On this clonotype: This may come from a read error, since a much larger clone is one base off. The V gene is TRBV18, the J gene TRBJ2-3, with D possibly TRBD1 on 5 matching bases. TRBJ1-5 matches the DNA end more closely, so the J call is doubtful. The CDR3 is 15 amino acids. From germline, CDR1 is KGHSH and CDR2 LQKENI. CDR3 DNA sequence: TGTGCCAGCTCACCACGCGTCAGGGTTCCAGATACGCAGCATTTT. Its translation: CASSPRVRVPDTQHF.

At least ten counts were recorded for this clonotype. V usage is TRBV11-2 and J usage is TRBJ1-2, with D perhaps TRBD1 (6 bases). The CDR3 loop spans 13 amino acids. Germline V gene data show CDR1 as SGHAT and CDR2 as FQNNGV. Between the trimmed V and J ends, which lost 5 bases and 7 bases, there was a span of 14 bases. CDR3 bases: TGTGCCAGCAGCCGGACAGTGGCGGGTGGCTACACCTTC. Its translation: CASSRTVAGGYTF.

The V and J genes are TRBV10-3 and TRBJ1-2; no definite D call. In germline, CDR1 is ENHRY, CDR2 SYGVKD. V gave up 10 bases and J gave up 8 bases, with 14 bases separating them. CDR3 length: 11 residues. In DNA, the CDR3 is TGTGCCACCAGCCTAGCGGGGGGCTACACCTTC. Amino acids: CATSLAGGYTF.

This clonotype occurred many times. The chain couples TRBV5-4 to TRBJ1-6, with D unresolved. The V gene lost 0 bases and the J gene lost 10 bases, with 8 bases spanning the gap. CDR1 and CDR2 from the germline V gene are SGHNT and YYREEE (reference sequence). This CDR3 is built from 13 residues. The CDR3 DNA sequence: TGTGCCAGCAGCTTGGCACAAAACTCACCCCTCCACTTT. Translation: CASSLAQNSPLHF.

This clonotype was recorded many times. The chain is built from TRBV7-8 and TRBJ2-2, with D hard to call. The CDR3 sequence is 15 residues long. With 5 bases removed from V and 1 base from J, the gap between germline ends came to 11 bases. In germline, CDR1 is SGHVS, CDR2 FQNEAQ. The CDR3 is CASSLDRRNTGELFF. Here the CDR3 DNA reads TGTGCCAGCAGCCTGGACCGTCGGAACACCGGGGAGCTGTTTTTT.

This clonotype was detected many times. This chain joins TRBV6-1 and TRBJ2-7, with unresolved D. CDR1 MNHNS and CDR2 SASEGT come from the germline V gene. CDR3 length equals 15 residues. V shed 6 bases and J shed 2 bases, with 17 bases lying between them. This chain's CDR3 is CASRPSHLSPYEQYF. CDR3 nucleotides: TGTGCCAGCAGACCATCACACCTTTCCCCCTACGAGCAGTACTTC.

This chain's CDR3 is CASSLVGQPQHF. CDR3 sequence (DNA): TGTGCCAGCAGTTTAGTAGGTCAGCCCCAGCATTTT. The gene calls are TRBV28 and TRBJ1-5, with no clear D. Between the trimmed V and J ends, which lost 2 bases and 6 bases, there was a span of 5 bases. CDR1 is MDHEN and CDR2 is SYDVKM in the germline V gene. The CDR3 has 12 amino acids.

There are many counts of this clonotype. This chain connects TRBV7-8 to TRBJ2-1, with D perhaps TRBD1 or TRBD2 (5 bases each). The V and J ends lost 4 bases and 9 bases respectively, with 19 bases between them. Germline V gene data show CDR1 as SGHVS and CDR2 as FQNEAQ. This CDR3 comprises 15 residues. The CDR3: CASSSGRGTAGEQFF. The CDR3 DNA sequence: TGTGCCAGCAGCTCGGGACGGGGAACGGCTGGTGAGCAGTTCTTC. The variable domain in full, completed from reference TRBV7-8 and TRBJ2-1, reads GAGVSQSPRYKVAKRGQDVALRCDPISGHVSLFWYQQALGQGPEFLTYFQNEAQLDKSGLPSDRFFAERPEGSVSTLKIQRTQQEDSAVYLCASSSGRGTAGEQFFGPGTRLTVL.

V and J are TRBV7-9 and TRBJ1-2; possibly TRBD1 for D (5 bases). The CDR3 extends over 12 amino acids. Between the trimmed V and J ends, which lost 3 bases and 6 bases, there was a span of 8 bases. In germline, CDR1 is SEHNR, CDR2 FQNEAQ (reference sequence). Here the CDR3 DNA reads TGTGCCAGCAGCTTGGGGACGGATGGCTACACCTTC. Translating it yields CASSLGTDGYTF.

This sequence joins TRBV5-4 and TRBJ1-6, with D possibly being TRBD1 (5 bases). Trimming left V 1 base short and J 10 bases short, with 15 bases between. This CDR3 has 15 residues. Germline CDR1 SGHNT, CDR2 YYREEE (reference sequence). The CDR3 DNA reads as TGTGCCAGCAGCTTGAGCAGGGCCCTCGGATCACCCCTCCACTTT. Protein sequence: CASSLSRALGSPLHF.

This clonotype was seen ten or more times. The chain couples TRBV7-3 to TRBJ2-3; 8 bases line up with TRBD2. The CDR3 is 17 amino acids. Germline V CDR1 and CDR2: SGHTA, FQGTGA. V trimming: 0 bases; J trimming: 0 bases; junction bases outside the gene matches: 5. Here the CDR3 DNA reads TGTGCCAGCAGCTTAACGTTCAGCGGGGGAAGCACAGATACGCAGTATTTT. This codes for CASSLTFSGGSTDTQYF.

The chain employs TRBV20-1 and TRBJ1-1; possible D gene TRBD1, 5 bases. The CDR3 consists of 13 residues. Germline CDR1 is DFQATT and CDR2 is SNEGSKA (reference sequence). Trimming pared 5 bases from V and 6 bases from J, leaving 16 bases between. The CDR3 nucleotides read TGCAGTGCTCTCCAGGGTTGGGGCCCTGAAGCTTTCTTT. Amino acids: CSALQGWGPEAFF.

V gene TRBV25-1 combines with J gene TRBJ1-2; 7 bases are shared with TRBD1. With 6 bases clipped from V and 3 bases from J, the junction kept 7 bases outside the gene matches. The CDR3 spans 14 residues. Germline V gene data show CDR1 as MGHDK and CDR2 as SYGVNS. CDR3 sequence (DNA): TGTGCCAGCAGCGTGACAGGGTGGGACTATGGCTACACCTTC. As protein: CASSVTGWDYGYTF.

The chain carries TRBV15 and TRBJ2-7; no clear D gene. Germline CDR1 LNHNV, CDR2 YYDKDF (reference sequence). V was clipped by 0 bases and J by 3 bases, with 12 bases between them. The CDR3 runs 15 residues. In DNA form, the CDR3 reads TGTGCCACCAGCAGAGATAATGGGTGGATCTACGAGCAGTACTTC. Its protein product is CATSRDNGWIYEQYF.

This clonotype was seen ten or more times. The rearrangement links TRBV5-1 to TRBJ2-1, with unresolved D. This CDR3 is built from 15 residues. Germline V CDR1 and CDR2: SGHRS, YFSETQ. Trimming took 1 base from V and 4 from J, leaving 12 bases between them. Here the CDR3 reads CASSLSREGYNEQFF. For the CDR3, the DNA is TGCGCCAGCAGCTTGAGCAGAGAAGGGTACAATGAGCAGTTCTTC.

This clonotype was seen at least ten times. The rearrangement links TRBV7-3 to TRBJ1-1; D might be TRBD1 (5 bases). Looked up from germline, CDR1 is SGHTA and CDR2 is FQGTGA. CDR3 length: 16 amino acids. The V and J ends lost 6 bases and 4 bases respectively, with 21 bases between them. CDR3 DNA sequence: TGTGCCAGCAGTTTTCCTCTCGGGGCGCGGGGCACTGAAGCTTTCTTT. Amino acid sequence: CASSFPLGARGTEAFF.

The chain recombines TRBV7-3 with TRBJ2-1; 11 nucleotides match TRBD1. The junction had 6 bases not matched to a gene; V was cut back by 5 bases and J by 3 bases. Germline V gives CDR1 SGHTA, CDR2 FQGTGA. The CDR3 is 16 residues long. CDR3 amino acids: CASSPGGTGGYNEQFF. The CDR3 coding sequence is TGTGCCAGCAGCCCAGGGGGGACAGGGGGCTACAATGAGCAGTTCTTC.

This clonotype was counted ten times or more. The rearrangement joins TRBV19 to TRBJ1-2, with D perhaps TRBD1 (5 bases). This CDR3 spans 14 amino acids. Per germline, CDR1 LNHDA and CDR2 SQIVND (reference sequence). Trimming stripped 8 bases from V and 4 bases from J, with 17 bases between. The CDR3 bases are TGTGCCAGTTCCCCCCCAGGGCAGGGCTATGGCTACACCTTC. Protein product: CASSPPGQGYGYTF. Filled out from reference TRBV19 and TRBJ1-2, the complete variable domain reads DGGITQSPKYLFRKEGQNVTLSCEQNLNHDAMYWYRQDPGQGLRLIYYSQIVNDFQKGDIAEGYSVSREKKESFPLTVTSAQKNPTAFYLCASSPPGQGYGYTFGSGTRLTVV.

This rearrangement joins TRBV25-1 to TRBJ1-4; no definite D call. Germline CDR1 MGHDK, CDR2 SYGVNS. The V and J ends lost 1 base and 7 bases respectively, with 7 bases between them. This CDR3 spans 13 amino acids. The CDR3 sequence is CASSEFSREKLFF. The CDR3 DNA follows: TGTGCCAGCAGTGAATTCTCGCGTGAAAAACTGTTTTTT.

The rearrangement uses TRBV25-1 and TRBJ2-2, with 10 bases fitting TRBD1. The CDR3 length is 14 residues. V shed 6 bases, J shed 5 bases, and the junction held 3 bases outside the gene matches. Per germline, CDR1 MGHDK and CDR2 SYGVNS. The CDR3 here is CASSGTGATGELFF. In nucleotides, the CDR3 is TGTGCCAGCAGCGGGACAGGGGCGACCGGGGAGCTGTTTTTT. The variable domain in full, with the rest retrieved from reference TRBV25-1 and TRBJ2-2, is EADIYQTPRYLVIGTGKKITLECSQTMGHDKMYWYQQDPGMELHLIHYSYGVNSTEKGDLSSESTVSRIRTEHFPLTLESARPSHTSQYLCASSGTGATGELFFGEGSRLTVL.

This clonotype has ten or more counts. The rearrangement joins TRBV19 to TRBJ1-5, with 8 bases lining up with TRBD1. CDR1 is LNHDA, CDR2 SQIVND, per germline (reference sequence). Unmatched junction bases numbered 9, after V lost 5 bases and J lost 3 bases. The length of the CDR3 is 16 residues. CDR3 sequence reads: CASSAVTGVDNQPQHF. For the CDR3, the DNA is TGTGCCAGTAGTGCCGTGACAGGGGTCGACAATCAGCCCCAGCATTTT. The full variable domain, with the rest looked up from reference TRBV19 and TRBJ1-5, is DGGITQSPKYLFRKEGQNVTLSCEQNLNHDAMYWYRQDPGQGLRLIYYSQIVNDFQKGDIAEGYSVSREKKESFPLTVTSAQKNPTAFYLCASSAVTGVDNQPQHFGDGTRLSIL.

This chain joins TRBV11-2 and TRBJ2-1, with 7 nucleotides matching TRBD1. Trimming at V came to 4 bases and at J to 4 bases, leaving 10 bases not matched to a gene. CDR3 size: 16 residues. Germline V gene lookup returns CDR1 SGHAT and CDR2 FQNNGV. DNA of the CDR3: TGTGCCAGCAGCTCCTTTAGGGGGCATAGTTACAATGAGCAGTTCTTC. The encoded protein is CASSSFRGHSYNEQFF.

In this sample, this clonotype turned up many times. DNA of the CDR3: TGTGCCTGGACAGGGGGTCCCTACGAGCAGTACTTC. This codes for CAWTGGPYEQYF. The chain combines TRBV30 with TRBJ2-7; 7 nucleotides align to TRBD1. The CDR3 covers 12 residues. Germline CDR1 GTSNPN, CDR2 SVGIG (reference sequence). The V and J ends lost 4 bases and 2 bases, in that order; junction bases with no gene match: 2.